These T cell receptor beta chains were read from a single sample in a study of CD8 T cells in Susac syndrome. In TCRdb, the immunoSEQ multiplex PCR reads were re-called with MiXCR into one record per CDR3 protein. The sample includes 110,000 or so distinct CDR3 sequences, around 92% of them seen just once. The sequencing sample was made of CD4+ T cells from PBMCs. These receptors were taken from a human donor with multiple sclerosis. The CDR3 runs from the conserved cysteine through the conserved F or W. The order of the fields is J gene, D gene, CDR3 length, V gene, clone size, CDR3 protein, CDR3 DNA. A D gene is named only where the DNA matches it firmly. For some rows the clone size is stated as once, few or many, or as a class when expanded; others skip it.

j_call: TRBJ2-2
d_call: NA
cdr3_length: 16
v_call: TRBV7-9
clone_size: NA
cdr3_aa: CASSEQGPLNTGELFF
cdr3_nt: TGTGCCAGCAGCGAACAGGGCCCCTTGAACACCGGGGAGCTGTTTTTT

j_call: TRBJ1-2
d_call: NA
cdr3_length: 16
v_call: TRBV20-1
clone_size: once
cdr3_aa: CSARRGDPGLVYGYTF
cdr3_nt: TGCAGTGCTCGTCGGGGGGACCCAGGCTTAGTGTATGGCTACACCTTC

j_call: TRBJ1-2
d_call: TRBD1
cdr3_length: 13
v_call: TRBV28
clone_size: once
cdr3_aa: CASSSRQGYGYTF
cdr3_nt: TGTGCCAGCAGTTCCCGACAGGGCTATGGCTACACCTTC

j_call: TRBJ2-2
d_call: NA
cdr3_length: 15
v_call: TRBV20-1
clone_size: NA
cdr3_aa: CSARFDYTNTGELFF
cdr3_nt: TGCAGTGCTAGGTTTGACTACACGAACACCGGGGAGCTGTTTTTT

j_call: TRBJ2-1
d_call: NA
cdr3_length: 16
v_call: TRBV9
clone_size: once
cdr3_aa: CASSVAVSSSYNEQFF
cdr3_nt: TGTGCCAGCAGCGTAGCTGTCAGTAGCTCCTACAATGAGCAGTTCTTC

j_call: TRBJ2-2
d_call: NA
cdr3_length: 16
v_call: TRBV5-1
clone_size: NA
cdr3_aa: CASSLEGTPNTGELFF
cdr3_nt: TGCGCCAGCAGCTTGGAGGGGACACCGAACACCGGGGAGCTGTTTTTT

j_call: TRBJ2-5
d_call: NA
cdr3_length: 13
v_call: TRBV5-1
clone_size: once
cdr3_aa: CASSLATVETQYF
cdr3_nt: TGCGCCAGCAGCTTGGCCACAGTCGAGACCCAGTACTTC

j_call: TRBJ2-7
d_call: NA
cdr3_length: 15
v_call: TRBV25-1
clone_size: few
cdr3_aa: CASSEGNKGIYEQYF
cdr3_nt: TGTGCCAGCAGTGAAGGGAATAAGGGTATCTACGAGCAGTACTTC

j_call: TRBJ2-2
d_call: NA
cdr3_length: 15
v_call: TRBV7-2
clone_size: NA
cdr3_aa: CASSSALQNTGELFF
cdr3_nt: TGTGCCAGCAGCTCCGCCTTACAGAACACCGGGGAGCTGTTTTTT

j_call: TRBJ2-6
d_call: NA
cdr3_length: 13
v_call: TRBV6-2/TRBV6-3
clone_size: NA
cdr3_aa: CASRGAGANVLTF
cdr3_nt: TGTGCCAGCAGGGGGGCCGGGGCCAACGTCCTGACTTTC

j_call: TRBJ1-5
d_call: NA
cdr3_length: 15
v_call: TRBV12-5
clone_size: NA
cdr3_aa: CASGLVRGLNQPQHF
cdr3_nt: TGTGCTAGTGGTTTGGTACGAGGACTCAATCAGCCCCAGCATTTT

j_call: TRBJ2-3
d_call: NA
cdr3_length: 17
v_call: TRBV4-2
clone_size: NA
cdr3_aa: CASSQAARGTSTDTQYF
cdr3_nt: TGTGCCAGCAGCCAAGCCGCGAGGGGGACTAGCACAGATACGCAGTATTTT

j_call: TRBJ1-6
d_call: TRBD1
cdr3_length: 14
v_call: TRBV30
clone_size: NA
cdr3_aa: CAWTELGTGGTLHF
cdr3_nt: TGTGCCTGGACCGAACTCGGGACAGGGGGGACCCTCCACTTT

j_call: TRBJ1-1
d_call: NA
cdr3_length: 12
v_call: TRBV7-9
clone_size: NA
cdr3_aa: CASSPGVTEAFF
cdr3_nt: TGTGCCAGCAGCCCAGGAGTAACTGAAGCTTTCTTT

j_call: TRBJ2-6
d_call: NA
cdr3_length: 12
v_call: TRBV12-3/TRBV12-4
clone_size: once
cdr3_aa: CASSLLLHVLTF
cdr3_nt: TGTGCCAGCAGTTTATTGCTCCACGTCCTGACTTTC

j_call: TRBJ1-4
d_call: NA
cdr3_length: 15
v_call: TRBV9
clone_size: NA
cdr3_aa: CASSLRGHFSEKLFF
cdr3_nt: TGTGCCAGCAGCTTACGAGGGCACTTTTCGGAAAAACTGTTTTTT

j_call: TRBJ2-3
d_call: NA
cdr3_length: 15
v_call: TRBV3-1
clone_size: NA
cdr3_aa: CASSLRQQGTDTQYF
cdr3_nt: TGTGCCAGCAGCCTCCGCCAGCAGGGCACAGATACGCAGTATTTT

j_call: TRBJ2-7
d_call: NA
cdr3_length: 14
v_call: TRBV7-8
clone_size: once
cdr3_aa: CASRLGTSSYEQYF
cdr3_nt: TGTGCCAGCAGACTGGGCACAAGCTCCTACGAGCAGTACTTC

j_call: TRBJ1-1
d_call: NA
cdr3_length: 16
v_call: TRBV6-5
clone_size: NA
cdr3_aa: CASSYVARGRNTEAFF
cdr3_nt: TGTGCCAGCAGTTACGTTGCCCGGGGGAGGAACACTGAAGCTTTCTTT

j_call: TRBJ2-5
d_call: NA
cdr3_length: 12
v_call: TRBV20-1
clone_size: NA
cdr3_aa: CSASRPLETQYF
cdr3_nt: TGCAGTGCTAGCCGACCGTTAGAGACCCAGTACTTC

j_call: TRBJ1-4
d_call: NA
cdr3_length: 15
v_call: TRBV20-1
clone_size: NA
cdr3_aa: CSAPITGTPNEKLFF
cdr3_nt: TGCAGTGCTCCGATAACCGGGACACCTAATGAAAAACTGTTTTTT

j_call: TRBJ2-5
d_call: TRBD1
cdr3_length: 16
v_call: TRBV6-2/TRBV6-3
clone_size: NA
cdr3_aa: CASSRSGTGIGETQYF
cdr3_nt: TGTGCCAGCAGTCGTTCCGGGACAGGGATCGGAGAGACCCAGTACTTC

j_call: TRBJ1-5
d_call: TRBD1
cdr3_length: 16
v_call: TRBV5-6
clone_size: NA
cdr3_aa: CASSSWTGPAGQPQHF
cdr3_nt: TGTGCCAGCAGCTCCTGGACAGGGCCCGCGGGTCAGCCCCAGCATTTT

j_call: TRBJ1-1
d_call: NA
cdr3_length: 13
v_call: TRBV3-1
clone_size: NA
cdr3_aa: CASSQHGNTEAFF
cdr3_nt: TGTGCCAGCAGCCAACACGGAAACACTGAAGCTTTCTTT

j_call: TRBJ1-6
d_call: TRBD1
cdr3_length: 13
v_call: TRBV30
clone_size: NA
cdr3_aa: CAWSPGGGSPLHF
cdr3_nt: TGTGCCTGGAGTCCAGGGGGGGGATCACCCCTCCACTTT

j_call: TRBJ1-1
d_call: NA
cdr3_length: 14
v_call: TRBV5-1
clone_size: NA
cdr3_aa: CASSPDRMNTEAFF
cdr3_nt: TGCGCCAGCAGCCCGGACAGAATGAACACTGAAGCTTTCTTT

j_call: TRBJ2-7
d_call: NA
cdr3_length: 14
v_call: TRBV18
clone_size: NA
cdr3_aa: CASSPRRRDYEQYF
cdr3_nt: TGTGCCAGCTCACCACGTCGGAGGGACTACGAGCAGTACTTC

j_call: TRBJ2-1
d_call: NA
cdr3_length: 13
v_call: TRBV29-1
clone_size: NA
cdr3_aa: CSVEVISYNEQFF
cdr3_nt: TGCAGCGTTGAAGTTATTTCCTACAATGAGCAGTTCTTC

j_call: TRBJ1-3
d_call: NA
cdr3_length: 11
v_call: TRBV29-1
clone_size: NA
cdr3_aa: CSVLSGNTIYF
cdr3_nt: TGCAGCGTACTATCCGGAAACACCATATATTTT

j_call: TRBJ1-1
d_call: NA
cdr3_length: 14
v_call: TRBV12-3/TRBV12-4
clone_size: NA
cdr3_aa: CASSLGGEGSEAFF
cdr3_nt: TGTGCCAGCAGTTTAGGAGGGGAAGGGAGTGAAGCTTTCTTT

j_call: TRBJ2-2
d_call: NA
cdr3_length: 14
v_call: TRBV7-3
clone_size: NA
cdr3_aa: CASSLNRDAGELFF
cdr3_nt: TGTGCCAGCAGCCTTAACAGGGACGCCGGGGAGCTGTTTTTT

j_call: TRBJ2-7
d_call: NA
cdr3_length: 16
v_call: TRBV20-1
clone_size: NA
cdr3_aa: CSARARKRGGLYEQYF
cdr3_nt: TGCAGTGCTAGGGCCAGGAAGAGGGGGGGCCTCTACGAGCAGTACTTC

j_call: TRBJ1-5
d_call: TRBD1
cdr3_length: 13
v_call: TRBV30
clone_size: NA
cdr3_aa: CAARTGGNQPQHF
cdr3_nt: TGTGCCGCAAGGACAGGTGGCAATCAGCCCCAGCATTTT

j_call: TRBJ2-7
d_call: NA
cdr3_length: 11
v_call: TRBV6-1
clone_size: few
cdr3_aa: CASRGSYEQYF
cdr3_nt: TGTGCCAGCAGGGGCAGCTACGAGCAGTACTTC

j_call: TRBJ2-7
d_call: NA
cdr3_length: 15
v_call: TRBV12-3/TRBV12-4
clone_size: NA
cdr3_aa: CASSSLGLTYAEQYF
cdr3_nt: TGTGCCAGCAGTTCACTGGGACTCACCTACGCGGAGCAGTACTTC

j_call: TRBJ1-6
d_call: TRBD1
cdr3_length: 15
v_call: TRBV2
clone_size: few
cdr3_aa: CASRQGSSYNSPLHF
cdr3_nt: TGTGCCAGCAGACAGGGGAGCTCCTATAATTCACCCCTCCATTTT

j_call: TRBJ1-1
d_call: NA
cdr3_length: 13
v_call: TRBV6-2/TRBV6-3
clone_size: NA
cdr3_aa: CASSYLQGPEAFF
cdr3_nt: TGTGCCAGCAGTTACTTACAGGGACCTGAAGCTTTCTTT

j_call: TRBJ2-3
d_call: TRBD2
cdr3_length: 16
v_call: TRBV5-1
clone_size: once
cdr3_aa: CASSLSPSGHTDTQYF
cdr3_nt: TGCGCCAGCAGCTTGTCCCCTAGCGGACACACAGATACGCAGTATTTT

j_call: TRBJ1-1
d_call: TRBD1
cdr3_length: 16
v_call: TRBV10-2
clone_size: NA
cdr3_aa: CASSTGTGASGTEAFF
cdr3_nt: TGCGCCAGCAGTACCGGGACAGGGGCGTCGGGGACTGAAGCTTTCTTT

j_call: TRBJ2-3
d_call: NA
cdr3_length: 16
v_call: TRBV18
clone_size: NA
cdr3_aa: CASSPPSTPRTDTQYF
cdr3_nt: TGTGCCAGCTCACCACCCAGTACCCCCCGCACAGATACGCAGTATTTT

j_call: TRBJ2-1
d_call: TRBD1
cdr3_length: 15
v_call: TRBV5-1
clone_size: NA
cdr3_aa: CASSSRQGSYNEQFF
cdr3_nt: TGCGCCAGCAGCTCCCGACAGGGCTCCTACAATGAGCAGTTCTTC

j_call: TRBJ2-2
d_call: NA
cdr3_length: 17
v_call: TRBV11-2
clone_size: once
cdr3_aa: CASSSVGQNPNTGELFF
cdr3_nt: TGTGCCAGCAGCTCCGTAGGACAGAACCCGAACACCGGGGAGCTGTTTTTT

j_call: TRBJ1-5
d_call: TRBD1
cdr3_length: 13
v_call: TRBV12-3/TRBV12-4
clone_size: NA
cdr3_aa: CAKGTGINQPQHF
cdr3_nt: TGTGCCAAGGGGACAGGGATCAATCAGCCCCAGCATTTT

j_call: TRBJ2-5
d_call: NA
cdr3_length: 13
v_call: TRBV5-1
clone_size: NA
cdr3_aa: CASSFTEPETQYF
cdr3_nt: TGCGCCAGCAGCTTCACGGAGCCGGAGACCCAGTACTTC

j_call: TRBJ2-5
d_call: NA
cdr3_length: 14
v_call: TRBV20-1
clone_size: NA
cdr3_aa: CSARGGAGQETQYF
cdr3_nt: TGCAGTGCTAGAGGCGGGGCCGGGCAAGAGACCCAGTACTTC

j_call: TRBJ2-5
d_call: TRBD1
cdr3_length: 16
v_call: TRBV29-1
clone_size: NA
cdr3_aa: CSVEGQIIFQQETQYF
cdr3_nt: TGCAGCGTTGAGGGACAGATAATTTTTCAACAAGAGACCCAGTACTTC

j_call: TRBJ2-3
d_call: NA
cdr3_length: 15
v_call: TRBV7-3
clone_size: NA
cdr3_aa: CASSPLGTPLDTQYF
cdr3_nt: TGTGCCAGCAGCCCCCTCGGGACCCCTCTAGATACGCAGTATTTT

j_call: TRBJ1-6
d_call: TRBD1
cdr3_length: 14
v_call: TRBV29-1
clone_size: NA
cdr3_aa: CSAKGETGDSPLHF
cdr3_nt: TGCAGCGCAAAGGGCGAGACAGGGGATTCACCCCTCCACTTT

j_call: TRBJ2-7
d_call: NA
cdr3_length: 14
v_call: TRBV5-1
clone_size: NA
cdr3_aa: CASSPTDGYYEQYF
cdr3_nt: TGCGCCAGCAGCCCAACGGACGGGTACTACGAGCAGTACTTC

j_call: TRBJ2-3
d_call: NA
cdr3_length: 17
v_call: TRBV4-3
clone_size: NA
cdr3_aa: CASSQKQGYASTDTQYF
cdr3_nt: TGCGCCAGCAGCCAAAAACAGGGATACGCTAGCACAGATACGCAGTATTTT

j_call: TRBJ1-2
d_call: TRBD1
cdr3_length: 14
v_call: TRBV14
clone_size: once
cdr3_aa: CASSQTGQSGGYTF
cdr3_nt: TGTGCCAGCAGCCAGACAGGGCAGAGCGGTGGCTACACCTTC

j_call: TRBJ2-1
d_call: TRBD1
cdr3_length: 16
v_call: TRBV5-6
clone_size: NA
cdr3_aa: CASSTLPGTGGDEQFF
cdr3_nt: TGTGCCAGCAGTACGCTCCCCGGGACAGGCGGGGATGAGCAGTTCTTC

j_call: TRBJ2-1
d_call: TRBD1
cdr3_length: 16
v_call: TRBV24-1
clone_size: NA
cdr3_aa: CATSDLGEQGNYEQFF
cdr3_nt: TGTGCCACCAGTGATTTGGGCGAACAGGGGAACTATGAGCAGTTCTTC

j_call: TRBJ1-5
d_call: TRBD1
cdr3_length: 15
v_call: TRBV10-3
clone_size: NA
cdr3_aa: CAISGGQGRDQPQHF
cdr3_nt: TGTGCCATCAGTGGGGGACAGGGAAGGGATCAGCCCCAGCATTTT

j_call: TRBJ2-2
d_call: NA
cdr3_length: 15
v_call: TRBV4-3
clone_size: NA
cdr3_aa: CASSQEGAVTGELFF
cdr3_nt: TGCGCCAGCAGCCAAGAAGGGGCGGTGACCGGGGAGCTGTTTTTT